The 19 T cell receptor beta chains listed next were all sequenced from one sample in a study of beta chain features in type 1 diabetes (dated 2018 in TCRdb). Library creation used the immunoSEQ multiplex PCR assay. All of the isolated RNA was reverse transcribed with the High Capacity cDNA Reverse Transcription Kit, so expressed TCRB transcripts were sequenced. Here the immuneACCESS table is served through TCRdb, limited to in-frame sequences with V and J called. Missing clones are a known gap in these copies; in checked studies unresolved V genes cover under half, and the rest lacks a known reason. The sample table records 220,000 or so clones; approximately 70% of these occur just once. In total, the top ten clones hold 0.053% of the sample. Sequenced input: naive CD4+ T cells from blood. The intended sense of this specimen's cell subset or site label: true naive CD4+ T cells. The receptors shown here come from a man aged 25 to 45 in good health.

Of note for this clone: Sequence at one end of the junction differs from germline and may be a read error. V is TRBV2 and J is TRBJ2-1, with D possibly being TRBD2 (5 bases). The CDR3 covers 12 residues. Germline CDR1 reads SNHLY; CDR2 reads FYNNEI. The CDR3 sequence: CASRDSNNEQFF. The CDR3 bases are TGTGCCAGCAGGGACTCCAACAATGAGCAGTTCTTC. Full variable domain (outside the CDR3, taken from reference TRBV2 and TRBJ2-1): EPEVTQTPSHQVTQMGQEVILRCVPISNHLYFYWYRQILGQKVEFLVSFYNNEISEKSEIFDDQFSVERPDGSNFTLKIRSTKLEDSAMYFCASRDSNNEQFFGPGTRLTVL.

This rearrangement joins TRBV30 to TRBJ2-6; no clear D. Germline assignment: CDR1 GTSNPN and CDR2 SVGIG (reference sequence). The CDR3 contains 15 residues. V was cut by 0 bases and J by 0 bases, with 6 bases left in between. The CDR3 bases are TGTGCCTGGAGTGTACAAATCTCTGGGGCCAACGTCCTGACTTTC. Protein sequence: CAWSVQISGANVLTF.

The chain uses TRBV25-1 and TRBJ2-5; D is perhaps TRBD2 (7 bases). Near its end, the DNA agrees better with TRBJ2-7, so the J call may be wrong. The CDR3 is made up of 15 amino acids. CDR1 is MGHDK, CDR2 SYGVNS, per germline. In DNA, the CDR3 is TGTGCCAGCAGTTCGGCGGGGGCAGGCGCCTACGAGCAGTACTTC. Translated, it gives CASSSAGAGAYEQYF.

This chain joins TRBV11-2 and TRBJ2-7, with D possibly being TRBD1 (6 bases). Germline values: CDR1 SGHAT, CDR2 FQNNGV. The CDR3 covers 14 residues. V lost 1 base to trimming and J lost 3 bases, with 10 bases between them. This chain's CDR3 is CASSLATGNYEQYF. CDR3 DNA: TGTGCCAGCAGCTTAGCAACAGGGAACTACGAGCAGTACTTC.

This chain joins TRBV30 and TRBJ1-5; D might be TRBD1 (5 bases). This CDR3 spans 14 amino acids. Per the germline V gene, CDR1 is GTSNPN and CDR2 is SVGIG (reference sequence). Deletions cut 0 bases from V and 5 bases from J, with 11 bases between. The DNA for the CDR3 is TGTGCCTGGAGTGTACTAGGGGCGCATCAGCCCCAGCATTTT. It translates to CAWSVLGAHQPQHF.

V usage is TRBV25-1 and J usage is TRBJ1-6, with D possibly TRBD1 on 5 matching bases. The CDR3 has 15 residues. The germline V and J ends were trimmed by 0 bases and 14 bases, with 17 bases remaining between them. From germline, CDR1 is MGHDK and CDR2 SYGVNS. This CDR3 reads CASSEYIRATGSLHF. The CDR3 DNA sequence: TGTGCCAGCAGTGAATATATCAGGGCCACCGGGTCCCTCCACTTT.

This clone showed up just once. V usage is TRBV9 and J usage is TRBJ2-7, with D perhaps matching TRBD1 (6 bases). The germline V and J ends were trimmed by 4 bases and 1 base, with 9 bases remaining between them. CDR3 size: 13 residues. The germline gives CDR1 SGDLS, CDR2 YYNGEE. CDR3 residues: CASSPGQSYEQYF. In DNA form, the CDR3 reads TGTGCCAGCAGCCCTGGACAGTCCTACGAGCAGTACTTC.

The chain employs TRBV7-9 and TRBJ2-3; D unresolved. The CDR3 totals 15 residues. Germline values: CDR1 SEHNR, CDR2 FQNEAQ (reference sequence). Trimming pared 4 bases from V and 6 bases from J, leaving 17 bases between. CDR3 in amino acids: CASSSLKGSPDTQYF. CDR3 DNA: TGTGCCAGCAGCTCCCTTAAGGGCTCCCCGGATACGCAGTATTTT.

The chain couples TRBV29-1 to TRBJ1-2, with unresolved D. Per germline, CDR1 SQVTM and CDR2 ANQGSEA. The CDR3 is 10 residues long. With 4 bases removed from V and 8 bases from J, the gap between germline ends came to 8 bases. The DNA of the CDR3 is TGCAGCGTTGGGCAGATCGGCTACACCTTC. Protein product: CSVGQIGYTF.

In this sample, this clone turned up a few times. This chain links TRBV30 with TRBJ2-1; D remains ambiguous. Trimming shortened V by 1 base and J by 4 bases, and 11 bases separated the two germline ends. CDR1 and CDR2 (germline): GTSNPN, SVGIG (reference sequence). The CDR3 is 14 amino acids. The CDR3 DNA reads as TGTGCCTGGAGTGAGGAGCTCTTTTACAATGAGCAGTTCTTC. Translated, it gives CAWSEELFYNEQFF.

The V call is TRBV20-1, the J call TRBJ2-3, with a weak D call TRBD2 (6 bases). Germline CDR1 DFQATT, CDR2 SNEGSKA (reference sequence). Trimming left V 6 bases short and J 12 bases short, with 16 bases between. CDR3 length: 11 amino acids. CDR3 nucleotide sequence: TGCAGTGCCACTCTCGGGGGTATCCAGTATTTT. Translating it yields CSATLGGIQYF.

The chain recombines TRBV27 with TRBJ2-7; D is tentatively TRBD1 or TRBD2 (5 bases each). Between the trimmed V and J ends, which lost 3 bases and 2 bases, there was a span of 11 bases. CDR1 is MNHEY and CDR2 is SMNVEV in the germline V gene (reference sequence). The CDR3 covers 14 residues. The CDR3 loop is CASSFRDHTYEQYF. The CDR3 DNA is TGTGCCAGCAGTTTCAGGGACCACACCTACGAGCAGTACTTC.

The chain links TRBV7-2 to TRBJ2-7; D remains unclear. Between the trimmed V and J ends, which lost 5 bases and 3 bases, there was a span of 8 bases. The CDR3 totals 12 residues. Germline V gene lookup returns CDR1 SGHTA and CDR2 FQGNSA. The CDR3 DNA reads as TGTGCCAGCAGCGTCTCCTACTACGAGCAGTACTTC. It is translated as CASSVSYYEQYF.

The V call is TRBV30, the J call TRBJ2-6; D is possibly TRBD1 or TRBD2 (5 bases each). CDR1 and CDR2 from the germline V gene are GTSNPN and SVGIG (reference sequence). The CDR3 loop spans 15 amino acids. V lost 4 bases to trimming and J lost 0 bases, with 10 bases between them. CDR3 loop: CAWKGRTSGANVLTF. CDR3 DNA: TGTGCCTGGAAGGGACGGACCTCTGGGGCCAACGTCCTGACTTTC.

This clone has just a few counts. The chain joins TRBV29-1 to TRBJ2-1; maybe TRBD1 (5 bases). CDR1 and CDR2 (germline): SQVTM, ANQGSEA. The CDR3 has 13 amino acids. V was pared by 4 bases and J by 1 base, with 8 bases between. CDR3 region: CSVVGVSYNEQFF. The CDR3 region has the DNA TGCAGCGTTGTAGGGGTATCCTACAATGAGCAGTTCTTC.

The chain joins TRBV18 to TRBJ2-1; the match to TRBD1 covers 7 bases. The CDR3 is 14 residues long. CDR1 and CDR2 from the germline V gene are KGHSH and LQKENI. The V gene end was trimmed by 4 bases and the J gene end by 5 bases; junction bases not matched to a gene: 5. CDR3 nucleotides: TGTGCCAGCTCACGGGACAGCAGCGACAATGAGCAGTTCTTC. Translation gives CASSRDSSDNEQFF.

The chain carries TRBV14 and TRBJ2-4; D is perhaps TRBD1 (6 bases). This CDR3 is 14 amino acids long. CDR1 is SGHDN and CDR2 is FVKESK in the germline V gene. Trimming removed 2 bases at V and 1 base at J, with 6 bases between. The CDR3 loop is CASSQQGAKNIQYF. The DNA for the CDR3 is TGTGCCAGCAGCCAACAGGGGGCCAAAAACATTCAGTACTTC.

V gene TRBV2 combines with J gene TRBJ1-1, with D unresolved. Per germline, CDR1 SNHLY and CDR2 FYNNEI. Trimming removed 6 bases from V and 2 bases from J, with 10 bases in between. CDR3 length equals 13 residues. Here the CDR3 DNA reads TGTGCCAGCAGCGCGAGACCAAACACTGAAGCTTTCTTT. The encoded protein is CASSARPNTEAFF.

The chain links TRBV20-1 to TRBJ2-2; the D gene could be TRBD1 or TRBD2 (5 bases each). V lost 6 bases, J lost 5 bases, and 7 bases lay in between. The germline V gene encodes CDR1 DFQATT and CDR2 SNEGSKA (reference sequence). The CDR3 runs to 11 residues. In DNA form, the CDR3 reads TGCAGTGCCTGGGGGACCGGGGAGCTGTTTTTT. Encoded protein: CSAWGTGELFF.